This T cell receptor (beta chain) was identified during a study of Ad26.COV2.S vaccination and SARS-CoV-2 variants. Whole-study context: The Ad26.COV2.S arm of the COV1001 trial was where the donor was placed. Once or twice, 56 days apart, Ad26.COV2.S was delivered intramuscularly.

TCRdb's table, derived via immunoSEQ multiplex PCR, lists solely in-frame clones and lacks some. The table includes more than 400,000 clones, approximately 90% detected once. This clone came up once. Its antigen is not known. Per the germline V gene, CDR1 is LGHDT and CDR2 is YNNKEL (reference sequence). This CDR3 is built from 16 residues. Trimming pared 0 bases from V and 4 bases from J, leaving 14 bases between. The study's findings and limits: People who got the vaccine or the placebo had similar non-spike TCR breadth. Overall T cell responses may have been underestimated by the analyses of TCR breadth and depth.

The treatment denotes: around 19 received Ad26.COV2.S at low or high dose, single or two shots; 5 received placebo; per-sample allocation not given. Sampling was performed 63 days after the first vaccine or placebo injection. This clonotype was sampled from a person between 18 and 65 years old who received the Ad26.COV2.S COVID-19 vaccine or a placebo. This sample comprised peripheral blood, obtained in a trial of Ad26.COV2.S vaccine versus placebo. The chain uses TRBV3-1 (or the pseudogene TRBV3-2) and TRBJ2-3; the D is unclear. The CDR3 DNA follows: TGTGCCAGCAGCCAAGATCCCGTCTCGCGAGCAGATACGCAGTATTTT. It codes for CASSQDPVSRADTQYF.